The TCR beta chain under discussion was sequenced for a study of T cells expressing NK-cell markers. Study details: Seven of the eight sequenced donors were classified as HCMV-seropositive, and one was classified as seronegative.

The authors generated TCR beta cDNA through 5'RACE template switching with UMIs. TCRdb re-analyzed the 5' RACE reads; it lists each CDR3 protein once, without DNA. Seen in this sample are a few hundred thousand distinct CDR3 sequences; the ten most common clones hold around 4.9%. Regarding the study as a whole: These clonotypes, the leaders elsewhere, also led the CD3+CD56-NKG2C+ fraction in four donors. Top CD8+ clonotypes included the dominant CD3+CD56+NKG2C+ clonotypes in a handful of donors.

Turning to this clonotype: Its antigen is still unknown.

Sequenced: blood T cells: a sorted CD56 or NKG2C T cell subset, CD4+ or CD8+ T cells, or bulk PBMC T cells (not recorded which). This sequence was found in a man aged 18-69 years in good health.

The CDR3 loop reads CASSLGTGRGTEAFF. The V and J genes are TRBV12-3 or TRBV12-4 and TRBJ1-1; checking the TCRdb D call of TRBD1 is not possible without DNA. This CDR3 has 15 residues.